Following are 18 T cell receptor beta chains from one sample sequenced in a study of cytomegalovirus exposure and HLA in healthy donors. The PCR employed 60 Vbeta primers together with 13 Jbeta primers. Using immunoSEQ multiplex PCR, the repertoire was profiled, and TCRdb retains in-frame clones only, with some absent. The sample contains more than 95,000 clones, roughly three quarters of which appear only once. Sequencing input: PBMCs. The receptor set was obtained from a woman between 18 and 30 years old in good health and CMV-seronegative.

The V call is TRBV9, the J call TRBJ2-1; TRBD1 agrees at 9 bases. Unmatched junction bases numbered 5, after V lost 4 bases and J lost 9 bases. The length of the CDR3 is 13 residues. Germline assignment: CDR1 SGDLS and CDR2 YYNGEE. CDR3 sequence reads: CASSSRTGVEQFF. The CDR3 nucleotides are TGTGCCAGCAGCTCCCGGACAGGGGTTGAGCAGTTCTTC. The full variable domain, in which reference TRBV9 and TRBJ2-1 provide the parts outside the CDR3, is DSGVTQTPKHLITATGQRVTLRCSPRSGDLSVYWYQQSLDQGLQFLIQYYNGEERAKGNILERFSAQQFPDLHSELNLSSLELGDSALYFCASSSRTGVEQFFGPGTRLTVL.

The chain carries TRBV5-1 and TRBJ2-7; D gene ambiguous. Trimming took 4 bases from V and 4 from J, leaving 27 bases between them. Germline V CDR1 and CDR2: SGHRS, YFSETQ. The CDR3 has 18 residues. The CDR3 DNA sequence: TGCGCCAGCAGCAAGCTTACAGTGACGAAAAACCCCTATTACGAGCAGTACTTC. Amino acid sequence: CASSKLTVTKNPYYEQYF.

This sequence joins TRBV4-2 and TRBJ2-3, with 7 bases that match TRBD1. Germline V gene data show CDR1 as LGHNA and CDR2 as YNFKEQ. V lost 4 bases, J lost 5 bases, and 9 bases stayed unmatched. The CDR3 extends over 15 amino acids. CDR3 region: CASSPGQPRRDTQYF. The CDR3 bases are TGTGCCAGCAGCCCGGGACAGCCCCGGAGAGATACGCAGTATTTT.

The chain carries TRBV27 and TRBJ2-7, with TRBD1 matching 7 bases. The germline V gene has CDR1 MNHEY and CDR2 SMNVEV (reference sequence). This CDR3 region has 13 residues. V lost 10 bases and J lost 3; bases outside the gene matches: 9. The CDR3: CATKPGQNYEQYF. The CDR3 DNA reads as TGTGCCACCAAGCCGGGACAGAACTACGAGCAGTACTTC.

In its sample, this clone was seen a few times. The chain combines TRBV12-5 with TRBJ2-3, with TRBD2 matching over 8 bases. Germline V gene data show CDR1 as LGHNT and CDR2 as FRNRAP. V shed 5 bases, J shed 0 bases, and the junction held 7 bases outside the gene matches. This CDR3 has 16 residues. CDR3 bases: TGTGCTAGTGGTAAAGGAGCGGGGGCGAGCACAGATACGCAGTATTTT. This sequence encodes CASGKGAGASTDTQYF.

In its sample, this clone was seen a few times. The V call is TRBV10-3, the J call TRBJ2-2; possibly TRBD2 for D (5 bases). Germline lookup yields CDR1 ENHRY and CDR2 SYGVKD. The CDR3 has 16 amino acids. Trimming shortened V by 6 bases and J by 1 base, and 15 bases separated the two germline ends. The CDR3: CAIRDRGIMNTGELFF. DNA of the CDR3: TGTGCCATCAGGGACCGAGGGATCATGAACACCGGGGAGCTGTTTTTT.

The chain has TRBV6-5 and TRBJ1-6; no clear D. The V gene lost 2 bases and the J gene lost 9 bases, with 14 bases spanning the gap. The CDR3 consists of 15 residues. The germline gives CDR1 MNHEY, CDR2 SVGAGI. DNA for the CDR3: TGTGCCAGCAGTTACCGGCTGGCCGGAGGTTCACCCCTCCACTTT. Its protein is CASSYRLAGGSPLHF.

In its sample, this clone was seen once. The V gene is TRBV7-2, the J gene TRBJ2-7, with D unresolved. CDR1 and CDR2 (germline): SGHTA, FQGNSA. The V end was cut by 0 bases, the J end by 0 bases, with 9 bases between. This CDR3 has 15 amino acids. DNA of the CDR3: TGTGCCAGCAGCTTAGCGGGCAGCCTCTCCTACGAGCAGTACTTC. Encoded protein: CASSLAGSLSYEQYF.

The chain joins TRBV7-8 to TRBJ2-7; possible D gene TRBD1, 5 bases. Germline lookup yields CDR1 SGHVS and CDR2 FQNEAQ. This CDR3 region has 15 residues. Between the trimmed V and J ends, which lost 1 base and 4 bases, there was a span of 14 bases. The CDR3 coding sequence is TGTGCCAGCAGCTTAGAGGCAGGGAATCTATACGAGCAGTACTTC. Its translation: CASSLEAGNLYEQYF.

The chain is built from TRBV6-6 and TRBJ1-1; D is uncertain. The CDR3 is 15 amino acids. The V and J ends lost 0 bases and 5 bases respectively, with 13 bases between them. CDR1 is MNHNY and CDR2 is SVGAGI in the germline V gene (reference sequence). CDR3 loop: CASSYSQVGNTEAFF. In DNA, the CDR3 is TGTGCCAGCAGTTACTCGCAGGTCGGTAATACTGAAGCTTTCTTT.

The chain couples TRBV5-4 to TRBJ2-2; 10 bases line up with TRBD1. The CDR3 has 20 residues. The ends lost 4 bases at V and 0 bases at J; junction bases unmatched: 15. Germline V gene sequence: CDR1 SGHNT, CDR2 YYREEE (reference sequence). CDR3 in amino acids: CASSRDRDRGLVTNTGELFF. The DNA for the CDR3 is TGTGCCAGCAGCCGAGATCGGGACAGGGGCCTAGTTACGAACACCGGGGAGCTGTTTTTT.

The CDR3, as DNA: TGTGCCAGCTTTACGGGACAGACTGAAGCTTTCTTT. Translating gives CASFTGQTEAFF. The rearrangement uses TRBV7-9 and TRBJ1-1, with 7 bases that match TRBD1. Trimming cost V 8 bases and J 5 bases; bases outside gene matches: 5. Germline lookup yields CDR1 SEHNR and CDR2 FQNEAQ (reference sequence). The CDR3 runs to 12 residues.

This clone occurred a few times. CDR3 nucleotides: TGTGCCAGCAGTTTCCAGGCAATGAGCAATCAGCCCCAGCATTTT. Its translation: CASSFQAMSNQPQHF. The chain employs TRBV27 and TRBJ1-5; D uncertain. The V gene's germline CDR1 is MNHEY and CDR2 SMNVEV (reference sequence). V was clipped by 3 bases and J by 1 base, with 10 bases between them. This CDR3 has 15 residues.

This rearrangement joins TRBV29-1 to TRBJ2-3; TRBD2 aligns across 9 bases. CDR1 SQVTM and CDR2 ANQGSEA come from the germline V gene. CDR3 length: 13 residues. J gave up 2 bases and V 7 bases, and 4 bases lay outside the gene matches. In DNA form, the CDR3 reads TGCAGCGGGTCTAGCGGGACCACAGATACGCAGTATTTT. Residues: CSGSSGTTDTQYF.

This chain links TRBV14 with TRBJ2-7, with 8 bases identical to TRBD1. Germline CDR1 SGHDN, CDR2 FVKESK. This CDR3 has 18 residues. The trim removed 1 base at V and 2 bases at J, leaving 13 bases unmatched. The CDR3 spells CASSQGGRSGTGTYEQYF. The CDR3 coding sequence is TGTGCCAGCAGCCAAGGAGGTCGATCCGGGACAGGCACCTACGAGCAGTACTTC.

This clone was counted once. The chain combines TRBV10-3 with TRBJ2-7; 7 bases align to TRBD1. CDR1 and CDR2 from the germline V gene are ENHRY and SYGVKD. The CDR3 contains 15 residues. The ends lost 6 bases at V and 6 bases at J; junction bases unmatched: 14. The CDR3 coding sequence is TGTGCCATCAGGATGCTCGGGACAGCCTTCGGCGAGCAGTACTTC. It codes for CAIRMLGTAFGEQYF.

V usage is TRBV28 and J usage is TRBJ1-2; D is undetermined. V was cut by 4 bases and J by 3 bases, with 15 bases left in between. CDR1 is MDHEN and CDR2 is SYDVKM in the germline V gene. CDR3 length: 15 amino acids. This CDR3 is CASSSFYPIYYGYTF. The CDR3 region has the DNA TGTGCCAGCAGTTCCTTTTATCCTATTTACTATGGCTACACCTTC.

The genes are TRBV28 and TRBJ1-4; 10 positions match TRBD1. The V segment lost 5 bases and the J segment 5 bases; nucleotides outside the gene matches: 5. CDR3 size: 15 residues. Germline assignment: CDR1 MDHEN and CDR2 SYDVKM. For the CDR3, the DNA is TGTGCCAGCAGTCCGGCGGACAGGGGGAATGAAAAACTGTTTTTT. Translated: CASSPADRGNEKLFF.